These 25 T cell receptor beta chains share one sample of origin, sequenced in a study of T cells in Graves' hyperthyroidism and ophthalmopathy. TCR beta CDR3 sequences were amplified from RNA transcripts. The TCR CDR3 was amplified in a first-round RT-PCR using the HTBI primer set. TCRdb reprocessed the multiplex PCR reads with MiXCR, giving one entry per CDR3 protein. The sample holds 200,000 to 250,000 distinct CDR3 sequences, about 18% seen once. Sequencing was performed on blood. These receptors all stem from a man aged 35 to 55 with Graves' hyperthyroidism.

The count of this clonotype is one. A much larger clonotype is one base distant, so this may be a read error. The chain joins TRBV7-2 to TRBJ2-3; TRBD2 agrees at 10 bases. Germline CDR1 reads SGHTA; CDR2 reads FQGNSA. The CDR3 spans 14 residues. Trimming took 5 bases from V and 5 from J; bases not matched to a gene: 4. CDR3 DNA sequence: TGTGCCAGCAGCGGAGCGGGGGGGCAAGATACGCAGTATTTT. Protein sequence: CASSGAGGQDTQYF.

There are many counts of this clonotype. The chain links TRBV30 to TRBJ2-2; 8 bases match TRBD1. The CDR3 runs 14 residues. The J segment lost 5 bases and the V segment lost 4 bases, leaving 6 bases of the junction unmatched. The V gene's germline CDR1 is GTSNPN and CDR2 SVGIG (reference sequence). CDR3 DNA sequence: TGTGCCTGGAACGGCAGGGGGCTAACCGGGGAGCTGTTTTTT. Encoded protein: CAWNGRGLTGELFF.

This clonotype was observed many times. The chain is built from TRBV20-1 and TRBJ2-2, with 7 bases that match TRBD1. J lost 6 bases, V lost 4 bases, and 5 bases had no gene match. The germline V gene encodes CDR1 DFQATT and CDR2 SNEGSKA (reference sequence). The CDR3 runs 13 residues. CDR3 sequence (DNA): TGCAGTGCTATAAGGGGGCGGGCCGGGGAGCTGTTTTTT. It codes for CSAIRGRAGELFF.

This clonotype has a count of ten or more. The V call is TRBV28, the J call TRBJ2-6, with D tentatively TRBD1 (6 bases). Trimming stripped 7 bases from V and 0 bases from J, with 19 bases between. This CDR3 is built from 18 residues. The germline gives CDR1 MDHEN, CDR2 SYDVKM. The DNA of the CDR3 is TGTGCCAGCAAATCTCCGGGACAATTAAGCTCTGGGGCCAACGTCCTGACTTTC. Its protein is CASKSPGQLSSGANVLTF.

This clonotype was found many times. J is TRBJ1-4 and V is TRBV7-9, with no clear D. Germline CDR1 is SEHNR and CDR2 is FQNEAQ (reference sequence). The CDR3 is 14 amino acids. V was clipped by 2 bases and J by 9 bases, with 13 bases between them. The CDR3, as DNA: TGTGCCAGCAGCTTAAGCGGAACGCAACAAAAACTGTTTTTT. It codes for CASSLSGTQQKLFF.

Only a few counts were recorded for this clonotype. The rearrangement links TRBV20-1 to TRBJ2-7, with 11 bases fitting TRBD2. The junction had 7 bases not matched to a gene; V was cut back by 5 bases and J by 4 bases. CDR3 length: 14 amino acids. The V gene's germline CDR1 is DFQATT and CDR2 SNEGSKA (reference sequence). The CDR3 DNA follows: TGCAGTGCTCTGCAGACTAGCGGGACATACGAGCAGTACTTC. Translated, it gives CSALQTSGTYEQYF.

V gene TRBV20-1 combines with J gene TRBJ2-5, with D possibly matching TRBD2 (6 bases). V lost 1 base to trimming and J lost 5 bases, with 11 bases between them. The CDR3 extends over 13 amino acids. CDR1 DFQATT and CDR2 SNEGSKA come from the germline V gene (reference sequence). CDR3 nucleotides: TGCAGTGCTAGAGTCCCGGGGAGGGAGACCCAGTACTTC. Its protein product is CSARVPGRETQYF.

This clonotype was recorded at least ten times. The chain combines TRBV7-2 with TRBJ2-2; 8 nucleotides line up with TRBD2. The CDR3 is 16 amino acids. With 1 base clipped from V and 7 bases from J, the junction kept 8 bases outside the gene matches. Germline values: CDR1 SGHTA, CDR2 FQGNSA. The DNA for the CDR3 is TGTGCCAGCAGCTTAGGGTTGTTGCGGGGGGTCGGGGAGCTGTTTTTT. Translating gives CASSLGLLRGVGELFF.

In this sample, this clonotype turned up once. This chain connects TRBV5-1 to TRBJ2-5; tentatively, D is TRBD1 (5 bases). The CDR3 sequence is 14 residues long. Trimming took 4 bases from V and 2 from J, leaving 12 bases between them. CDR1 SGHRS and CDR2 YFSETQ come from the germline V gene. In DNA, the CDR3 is TGCGCCAGCAGCACCAGACGGACACAAGAGACCCAGTACTTC. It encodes CASSTRRTQETQYF.

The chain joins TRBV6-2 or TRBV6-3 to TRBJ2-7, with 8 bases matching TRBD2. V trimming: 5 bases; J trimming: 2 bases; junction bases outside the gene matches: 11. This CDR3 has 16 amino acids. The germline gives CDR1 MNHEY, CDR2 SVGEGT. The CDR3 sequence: CASSRTSGGLPYEQYF. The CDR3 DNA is TGTGCCAGCAGTCGAACATCGGGGGGGCTCCCCTACGAGCAGTACTTC.

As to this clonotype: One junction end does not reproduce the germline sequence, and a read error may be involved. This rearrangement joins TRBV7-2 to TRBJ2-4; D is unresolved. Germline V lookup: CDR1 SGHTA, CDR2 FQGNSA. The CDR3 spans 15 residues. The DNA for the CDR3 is TGTGCCAGCAGTTTTCGGTTTATAGCTGATAACATTCGGTACTTC. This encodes CASSFRFIADNIRYF.

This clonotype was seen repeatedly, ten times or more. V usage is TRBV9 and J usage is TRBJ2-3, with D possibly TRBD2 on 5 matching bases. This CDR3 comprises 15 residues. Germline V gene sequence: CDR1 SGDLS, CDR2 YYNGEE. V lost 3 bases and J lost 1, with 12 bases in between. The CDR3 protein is CASSGTPGGTDTQYF. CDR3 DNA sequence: TGTGCCAGCAGCGGGACGCCCGGGGGCACAGATACGCAGTATTTT.

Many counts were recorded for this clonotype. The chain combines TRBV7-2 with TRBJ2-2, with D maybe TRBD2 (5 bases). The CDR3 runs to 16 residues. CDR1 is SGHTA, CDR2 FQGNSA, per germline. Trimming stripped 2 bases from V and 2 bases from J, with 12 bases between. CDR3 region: CASSLTGILNTGELFF. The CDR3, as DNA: TGTGCCAGCAGCTTAACCGGGATCTTAAACACCGGGGAGCTGTTTTTT. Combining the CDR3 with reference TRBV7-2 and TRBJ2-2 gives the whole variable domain GAGVSQSPSNKVTEKGKDVELRCDPISGHTALYWYRQSLGQGLEFLIYFQGNSAPDKSGLPSDRFSAERTGGSVSTLTIQRTQQEDSAVYLCASSLTGILNTGELFFGEGSRLTVL.

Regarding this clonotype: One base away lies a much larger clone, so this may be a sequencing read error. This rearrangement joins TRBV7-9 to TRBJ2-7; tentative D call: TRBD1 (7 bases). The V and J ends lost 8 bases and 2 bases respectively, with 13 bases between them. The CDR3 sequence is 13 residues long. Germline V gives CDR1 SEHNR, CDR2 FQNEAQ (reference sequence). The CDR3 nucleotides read TGTGCCAGCCAGGGGGGACATCCCTACGAGCAGTACTTC. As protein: CASQGGHPYEQYF.

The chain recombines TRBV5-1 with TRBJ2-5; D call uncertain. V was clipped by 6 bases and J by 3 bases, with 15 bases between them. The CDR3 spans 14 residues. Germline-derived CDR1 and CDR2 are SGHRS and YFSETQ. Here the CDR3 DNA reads TGCGCCAGCAAACCCGGGCAGACCGAAGAGACCCAGTACTTC. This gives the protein CASKPGQTEETQYF.

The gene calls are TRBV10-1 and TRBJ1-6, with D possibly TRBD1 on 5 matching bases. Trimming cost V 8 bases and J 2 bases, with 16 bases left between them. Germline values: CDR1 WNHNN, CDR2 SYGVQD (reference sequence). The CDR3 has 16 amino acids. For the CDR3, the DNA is TGCGCCAGCTTAAAACCCCCGGGGGCCTATAATTCACCCCTCCACTTT. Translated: CASLKPPGAYNSPLHF.

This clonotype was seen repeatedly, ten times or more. CDR3 loop: CASSSSPGEAFF. The CDR3 DNA reads TGTGCCAGCAGCTCCTCGCCCGGTGAAGCTTTCTTT. The V gene is TRBV11-3, the J gene TRBJ1-1; no clear D. V was cut by 4 bases and J by 7 bases, with 10 bases left in between. Germline V gene lookup returns CDR1 SGHNT and CDR2 YENEEA. The CDR3 is 12 amino acids.

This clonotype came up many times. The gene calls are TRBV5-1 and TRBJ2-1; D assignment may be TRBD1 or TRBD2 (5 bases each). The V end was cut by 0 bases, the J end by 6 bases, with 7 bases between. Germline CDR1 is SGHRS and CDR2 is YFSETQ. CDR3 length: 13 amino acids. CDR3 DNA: TGCGCCAGCAGCTTGGGAGGGGCCAATGAGCAGTTCTTC. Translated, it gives CASSLGGANEQFF.

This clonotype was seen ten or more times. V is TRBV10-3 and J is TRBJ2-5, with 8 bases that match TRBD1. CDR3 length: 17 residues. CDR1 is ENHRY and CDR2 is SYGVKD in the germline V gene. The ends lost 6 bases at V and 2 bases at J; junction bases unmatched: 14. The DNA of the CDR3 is TGTGCCATCAGCCAGACAGGGGCTGAGGGGCTACAAGAGACCCAGTACTTC. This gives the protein CAISQTGAEGLQETQYF.

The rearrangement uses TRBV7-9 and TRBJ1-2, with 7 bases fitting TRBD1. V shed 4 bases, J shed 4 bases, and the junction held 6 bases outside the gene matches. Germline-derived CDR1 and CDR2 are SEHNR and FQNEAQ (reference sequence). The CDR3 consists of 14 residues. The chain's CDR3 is CASSSRQGTYGYTF. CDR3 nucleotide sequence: TGTGCCAGCAGCTCCAGACAGGGTACCTATGGCTACACCTTC. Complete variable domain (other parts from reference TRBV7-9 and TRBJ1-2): DTGVSQNPRHKITKRGQNVTFRCDPISEHNRLYWYRQTLGQGPEFLTYFQNEAQLEKSRLLSDRFSAERPKGSFSTLEIQRTEQGDSAMYLCASSSRQGTYGYTFGSGTRLTVV.

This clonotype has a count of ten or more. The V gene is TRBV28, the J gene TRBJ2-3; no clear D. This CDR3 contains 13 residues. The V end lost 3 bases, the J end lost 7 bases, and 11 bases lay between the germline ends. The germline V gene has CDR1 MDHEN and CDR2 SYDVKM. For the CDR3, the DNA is TGTGCCAGCAGTTTGAAGGGCTCTAATACGCAGTATTTT. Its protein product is CASSLKGSNTQYF.

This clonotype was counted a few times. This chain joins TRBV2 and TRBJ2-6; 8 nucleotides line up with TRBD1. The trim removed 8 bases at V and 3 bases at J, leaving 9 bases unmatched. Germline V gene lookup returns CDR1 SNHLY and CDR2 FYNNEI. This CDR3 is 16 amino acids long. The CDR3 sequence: CASEAGGVGGANVLTF. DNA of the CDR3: TGTGCCAGCGAGGCAGGGGGCGTCGGTGGGGCCAACGTCCTGACTTTC.

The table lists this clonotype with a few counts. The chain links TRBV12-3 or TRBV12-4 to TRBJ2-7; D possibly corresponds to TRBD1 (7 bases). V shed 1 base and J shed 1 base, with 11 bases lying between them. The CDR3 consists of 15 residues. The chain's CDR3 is CASSLGGDRSYEQYF. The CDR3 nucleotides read TGTGCCAGCAGTTTAGGGGGGGACAGATCCTACGAGCAGTACTTC.

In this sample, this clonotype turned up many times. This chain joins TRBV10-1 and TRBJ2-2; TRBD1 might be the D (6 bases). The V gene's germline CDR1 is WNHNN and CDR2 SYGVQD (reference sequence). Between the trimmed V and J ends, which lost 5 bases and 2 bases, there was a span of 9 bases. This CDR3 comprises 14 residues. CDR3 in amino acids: CASSQGYNTGELFF. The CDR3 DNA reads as TGCGCCAGCAGTCAGGGGTATAACACCGGGGAGCTGTTTTTT.

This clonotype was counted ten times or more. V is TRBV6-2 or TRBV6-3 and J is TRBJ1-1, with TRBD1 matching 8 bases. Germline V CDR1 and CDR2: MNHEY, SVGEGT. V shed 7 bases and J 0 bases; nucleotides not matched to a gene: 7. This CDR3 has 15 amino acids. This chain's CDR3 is CASTPSDRVNTEAFF. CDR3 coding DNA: TGTGCCAGCACCCCCTCGGACAGGGTGAACACTGAAGCTTTCTTT.